A single T cell receptor (beta chain) is shown here with its context. Its specificity is not known. The data were obtained in a study of tumor-infiltrating lymphocytes in primary liver carcinoma. Study summary: All patients, whether men or women, fell within 30 to 69 years of age.

This CDR3 has 18 residues. Trimming left V 6 bases short and J 3 bases short, with 27 bases between. Co-extraction yielded RNA and DNA from about 20-30 mg of unsorted bulk tissue. The researchers produced TCR beta cDNA from roughly 500 ng total RNA with a constant-region primer. TCR beta libraries came from three nested multiplex PCR rounds using slightly modified ARM-PCR. Both of the initial two PCR rounds ran for about 11 cycles and employed TRBV1-TRBV30 forward primers alongside a C-beta reverse primer. TCRdb ran MiXCR on the multiplex PCR reads and lists one entry per CDR3 protein. This sample yields approximately 120,000 distinct CDR3 sequences, of which 64% are seen a single time; 7% to 10% belongs to the top ten. Study conclusions and caveats: Tumor-adjacent and tumor-blood pairs shared a smaller degree of overlap than tumor region pairs. Representation across all five tumor regions was limited to only about 8-25% of top clones.

The origin of this receptor is a woman aged 55-69 years with primary liver carcinoma and hepatitis B virus infection. Sequencing used liver tumor tissue from sampling region 3. Indicated subset: tumor region T3, left-lateral pole. V is TRBV12-3 or TRBV12-4 and J is TRBJ2-7; maybe TRBD2 (5 bases). The CDR3 coding sequence is TGTGCCAGCAGCGGAAAGTATAACTCGGGGAATCGCGACTACGAGCAGTACTTC. This translates into CASSGKYNSGNRDYEQYF.